This entry is about one T cell receptor beta chain. Its antigen is unknown. This entry is derived from a study of brain metastases from non-small cell lung cancer. Assay: immunoSEQ multiplex PCR; the TCRdb copy retains only in-frame clones and omits some. Among about 15,000 clones, around four fifths were seen once, and the ten largest hold 7.7%. CDR3 length equals 16 residues. The junction had 11 bases not matched to a gene; V was cut back by 4 bases and J by 8 bases. Germline V gene lookup returns CDR1 SGHDN and CDR2 FVKESK. Whole-study findings and limits: Brain metastases had lower T-cell infiltration than primary tumors. Expanded T-cell clones appeared in about 70% of brain metastases over primaries.

Sequencing used primary lung tumor tissue. The TCR sequence derives from a donor over 35 with non-small cell lung cancer. The chain is built from TRBV14 and TRBJ1-4; TRBD1 matches at 9 bases. The CDR3 region is CASSLWGQGTGEKLFF. The CDR3 nucleotides read TGTGCCAGCAGCCTCTGGGGACAGGGAACGGGGGAAAAACTGTTTTTT.